These 32 T cell receptor beta chains originate from one sample sequenced in a study of identical twins. Via MiXCR, TCRdb re-called the 5' RACE reads, giving one row per CDR3 protein. The profile shows about 200,000 distinct CDR3 sequences, under 10% of them singletons. This same sample was also part of a study on yellow fever vaccine responses in identical twins.

Sequences were obtained from memory (CD45RO+) T cells sorted from blood. These TCRs come from a woman younger than 30 in good health.

This clonotype appeared a few times. The chain is built from TRBV28 and TRBJ2-6, with TRBD1 matching 7 bases. The junction had 6 bases not matched to a gene; V was cut back by 2 bases and J by 5 bases. Per the germline V gene, CDR1 is MDHEN and CDR2 is SYDVKM. This CDR3 spans 16 amino acids. The chain's CDR3 is CASSLKGGARANVLTF. The DNA of the CDR3 is TGTGCCAGCAGTTTAAAAGGGGGCGCAAGGGCCAACGTCCTGACTTTC. The full variable domain, its missing parts supplied by reference TRBV28 and TRBJ2-6, is DVKVTQSSRYLVKRTGEKVFLECVQDMDHENMFWYRQDPGLGLRLIYFSYDVKMKEKGDIPEGYSVSREKKERFSLILESASTNQTSMYLCASSLKGGARANVLTFGAGSRLTVL.

The CDR3 nucleotides read TGCGCCAGCAGGGCCCAAGAGACCCAGTACTTC. Translation: CASRAQETQYF. The chain employs TRBV5-1 and TRBJ2-5; D not certain. V was shortened by 5 bases and J by 1 base, with 3 bases between the two germline ends. The CDR3 loop spans 11 amino acids. Germline V gene lookup returns CDR1 SGHRS and CDR2 YFSETQ.

This clonotype showed up just a few times. This rearrangement joins TRBV25-1 to TRBJ2-5, with D perhaps TRBD1 or TRBD2 (5 bases each). Germline lookup yields CDR1 MGHDK and CDR2 SYGVNS. There are 16 residues in the CDR3. The germline V and J ends were trimmed by 0 bases and 5 bases, with 16 bases remaining between them. Here the CDR3 DNA reads TGTGCCAGCAGTGAATATGGGACCGCCCCCGGGGAGACCCAGTACTTC. Its translation is CASSEYGTAPGETQYF.

This clonotype occurred many times. The rearrangement joins TRBV5-1 to TRBJ2-6; the D is unclear. This CDR3 contains 17 residues. The V and J ends lost 1 base and 1 base respectively, with 12 bases between them. The germline CDR1 and CDR2 sequences are SGHRS and YFSETQ. CDR3 sequence: CASSLTTTASGANVLTF. DNA of the CDR3: TGCGCCAGCAGCTTGACTACTACAGCATCTGGGGCCAACGTCCTGACTTTC.

This clonotype was recorded at least ten times. This chain connects TRBV4-3 to TRBJ2-7; a possible D gene is TRBD2 (6 bases). The CDR3 is made up of 15 amino acids. The germline gives CDR1 LGHNA, CDR2 YSLEER. V shed 2 bases and J shed 2 bases, with 13 bases lying between them. The CDR3 coding sequence is TGCGCCAGCAGCCAAAGACTAGGGAACGCCTACGAGCAGTACTTC. Translated, it gives CASSQRLGNAYEQYF.

The V gene is TRBV28, the J gene TRBJ1-1; 7 bases map to TRBD1. Germline V gene sequence: CDR1 MDHEN, CDR2 SYDVKM. V gave up 6 bases and J gave up 0 bases; unmatched junction bases: 4. The CDR3 has 14 residues. The DNA for the CDR3 is TGTGCCAGCAGGAGACAGGGATTGAACACTGAAGCTTTCTTT. It translates to CASRRQGLNTEAFF.

A single count supports this clonotype. This chain connects TRBV18 to TRBJ2-6; D is unclear. In germline, CDR1 is KGHSH, CDR2 LQKENI. The CDR3 consists of 17 residues. Trimming stripped 5 bases from V and 0 bases from J, with 14 bases between. DNA of the CDR3: TGTGCCAGCTCATCGCCCACGGCCGTCTCTGGGGCCAACGTCCTGACTTTC. Translation: CASSSPTAVSGANVLTF.

The chain uses TRBV10-3 and TRBJ2-3; TRBD1 is a possible D gene (6 bases). Germline CDR1 and CDR2: ENHRY and SYGVKD. V was shortened by 7 bases and J by 0 bases, with 8 bases between the two germline ends. CDR3 length: 13 residues. CDR3 residues: CAINRESTDTQYF. For the CDR3, the DNA is TGTGCCATCAACAGGGAAAGCACAGATACGCAGTATTTT.

The chain uses TRBV20-1 and TRBJ2-3; 8 nucleotides agree with TRBD2. CDR1 DFQATT and CDR2 SNEGSKA come from the germline V gene (reference sequence). The CDR3 runs 16 residues. V shed 3 bases and J 1 base; nucleotides not matched to a gene: 9. The CDR3: CSARDHGGGGTDTQYF. Here the CDR3 DNA reads TGCAGTGCTAGGGACCACGGGGGGGGTGGCACAGATACGCAGTATTTT.

This chain uses TRBV27 with TRBJ2-7, with unresolved D. V dropped 2 bases and J dropped 0 bases, with 5 bases sitting between them. Germline V gene data show CDR1 as MNHEY and CDR2 as SMNVEV (reference sequence). This CDR3 comprises 13 residues. CDR3 sequence (DNA): TGTGCCAGCAGTTTAATGCTCTCCTACGAGCAGTACTTC. It translates to CASSLMLSYEQYF.

The chain is built from TRBV4-1 and TRBJ1-5; D is uncertain. The germline V gene has CDR1 MGHRA and CDR2 YSYEKL. Trimming shortened V by 1 base and J by 2 bases, and 12 bases separated the two germline ends. This CDR3 spans 16 amino acids. The DNA for the CDR3 is TGCGCCAGCAGCCAAGTGGCCTCTGGGGGCAATCAGCCCCAGCATTTT. Translating gives CASSQVASGGNQPQHF.

The chain uses TRBV7-8 and TRBJ2-5; D is unclear. The V and J ends lost 0 bases and 1 base respectively, with 12 bases between them. This CDR3 is 16 amino acids long. Germline lookup yields CDR1 SGHVS and CDR2 FQNEAQ. CDR3 DNA: TGTGCCAGCAGCTTAGCTTCAGCCGTGGGCCAAGAGACCCAGTACTTC. Encoded protein: CASSLASAVGQETQYF.

The gene calls are TRBV24-1 and TRBJ2-1, with TRBD2 as a possible D gene (6 bases). V dropped 4 bases and J dropped 9 bases, with 21 bases sitting between them. The length of the CDR3 is 16 residues. Germline assignment: CDR1 KGHDR and CDR2 SFDVKD. DNA of the CDR3: TGTGCCACCAGTGACCCGAGCGGAGGGGAAGGTTTTGAGCAGTTCTTC. Translating gives CATSDPSGGEGFEQFF.

This clonotype was seen repeatedly, ten times or more. This CDR3 is CASSLKQGHNEQFF. In DNA, the CDR3 is TGTGCCAGCAGTTTAAAACAGGGACACAATGAGCAGTTCTTC. V usage is TRBV12-3 or TRBV12-4 and J usage is TRBJ2-1; TRBD1 might be the D (6 bases). CDR3 length: 14 amino acids. Trimming took off 2 bases at V and 5 bases at J, with 10 bases between the two ends.

This chain joins TRBV20-1 and TRBJ2-4; perhaps TRBD1 as D (6 bases). This CDR3 contains 15 residues. Germline-derived CDR1 and CDR2 are DFQATT and SNEGSKA (reference sequence). The V end was cut by 1 base, the J end by 3 bases, with 13 bases between. The CDR3 nucleotides are TGCAGTGCTAGAGTGGGGGCGGGTATCAAAAACATTCAGTACTTC. It encodes CSARVGAGIKNIQYF.

The chain links TRBV27 to TRBJ2-5; 8 nucleotides line up with TRBD2. After removal of 5 bases from V and 5 bases from J, the junction contained 10 bases not matched to a gene. Germline values: CDR1 MNHEY, CDR2 SMNVEV (reference sequence). This CDR3 spans 15 amino acids. CDR3 sequence reads: CASSPSAGGRETQYF. DNA of the CDR3: TGTGCCAGCAGTCCCTCCGCGGGAGGTAGGGAGACCCAGTACTTC.

This clonotype was observed a few times. The rearrangement joins TRBV4-2 to TRBJ2-7; 7 bases are shared with TRBD1. V trimming: 3 bases; J trimming: 5 bases; junction bases outside the gene matches: 4. CDR3 length: 13 amino acids. CDR1 and CDR2 from the germline V gene are LGHNA and YNFKEQ. CDR3 nucleotides: TGTGCCAGCAGCCAGGCGCAGGGGGACGAGCAGTACTTC. Protein: CASSQAQGDEQYF.

This clonotype came up many times. The gene calls are TRBV3-1 and TRBJ1-4; possibly TRBD1 for D (5 bases). Looked up from germline, CDR1 is LGHDT and CDR2 is YNNKEL (reference sequence). CDR3 size: 14 residues. Deletions cut 4 bases from V and 5 bases from J, with 11 bases between. As DNA, the CDR3 is TGTGCCAGCAGCCGGGGACGGAGCAATGAAAAACTGTTTTTT. It codes for CASSRGRSNEKLFF.

This clonotype turned up a few times. The chain has TRBV7-9 and TRBJ2-4, with 7 bases lining up with TRBD1. With 5 bases clipped from V and 0 bases from J, the junction kept 7 bases outside the gene matches. Germline V gives CDR1 SEHNR, CDR2 FQNEAQ (reference sequence). This CDR3 spans 16 amino acids. The CDR3, as DNA: TGTGCCAGCAGCCAGGGGACAGAACTAGCCAAAAACATTCAGTACTTC. The encoded protein is CASSQGTELAKNIQYF.

This clonotype was counted ten times or more. CDR3 sequence: CASSQDRRDTEAFF. The CDR3 nucleotides read TGTGCCAGCAGCCAAGACAGGAGGGACACTGAAGCTTTCTTT. This chain links TRBV12-3 or TRBV12-4 with TRBJ1-1, with a tentative D call TRBD1 (6 bases). This CDR3 has 14 amino acids. The germline V and J ends were trimmed by 6 bases and 3 bases, with 14 bases remaining between them.

This chain uses TRBV20-1 with TRBJ2-1; no clear D. Between the trimmed V and J ends, which lost 3 bases and 6 bases, there was a span of 9 bases. The germline V gene has CDR1 DFQATT and CDR2 SNEGSKA (reference sequence). This CDR3 spans 12 amino acids. This CDR3 is CSARYGFNEQFF. The DNA for the CDR3 is TGCAGTGCTAGGTACGGCTTCAATGAGCAGTTCTTC.

CDR3 in DNA: TGCAGTGCCTTAGATGTGGGACATCGCGAAGAGACCCAGTACTTC. Translating it yields CSALDVGHREETQYF. V is TRBV20-1 and J is TRBJ2-5, with D possibly matching TRBD1 (6 bases). V was trimmed by 6 bases and J by 3 bases, leaving 20 bases between them. This CDR3 comprises 15 residues. Germline V gene sequence: CDR1 DFQATT, CDR2 SNEGSKA (reference sequence).

This clonotype was detected ten times or more. The chain is built from TRBV7-3 and TRBJ2-3; D gene uncertain. The CDR3 is made up of 13 amino acids. Trimming took off 6 bases at V and 6 bases at J, with 13 bases between the two ends. Germline values: CDR1 SGHTA, CDR2 FQGTGA. As DNA, the CDR3 is TGTGCCAGCAGAGCGACTCTTCGGGATACGCAGTATTTT. Its translation is CASRATLRDTQYF. The whole variable domain, remainder taken from reference TRBV7-3 and TRBJ2-3, is GAGVSQTPSNKVTEKGKYVELRCDPISGHTALYWYRQSLGQGPEFLIYFQGTGAADDSGLPNDRFFAVRPEGSVSTLKIQRTERGDSAVYLCASRATLRDTQYFGPGTRLTVL.

The chain combines TRBV20-1 with TRBJ2-5; D is possibly TRBD1 (5 bases). V lost 7 bases to trimming and J lost 1 base, with 16 bases between them. Germline V lookup: CDR1 DFQATT, CDR2 SNEGSKA (reference sequence). The CDR3 runs to 14 residues. CDR3 protein: CSVKTAWPQETQYF. Here the CDR3 DNA reads TGCAGTGTTAAGACAGCTTGGCCCCAAGAGACCCAGTACTTC.

This clonotype was counted a few times. The rearrangement joins TRBV14 to TRBJ2-1, with a tentative D call TRBD2 (5 bases). Germline V gene sequence: CDR1 SGHDN, CDR2 FVKESK. The CDR3 contains 16 residues. V gave up 1 base and J gave up 4 bases, with 14 bases separating them. The CDR3 here is CASSQGSSSPYNEQFF. The CDR3, as DNA: TGTGCCAGCAGCCAAGGTTCTAGCAGCCCTTACAATGAGCAGTTCTTC.

This clonotype showed up many times. The rearrangement joins TRBV2 to TRBJ2-3; the D call may be TRBD1 or TRBD2 (5 bases each). V was shortened by 7 bases and J by 0 bases, with 14 bases between the two germline ends. Germline V gene sequence: CDR1 SNHLY, CDR2 FYNNEI. The CDR3 extends over 15 amino acids. CDR3: CASIHEGQSTDTQYF. The CDR3 DNA sequence: TGTGCCAGCATACACGAGGGGCAGAGCACAGATACGCAGTATTTT.

This clonotype was seen more than once but under ten times. V usage is TRBV28 and J usage is TRBJ2-7; D ambiguous. From germline, CDR1 is MDHEN and CDR2 SYDVKM. The V and J ends lost 4 bases and 1 base respectively, with 17 bases between them. CDR3 length: 16 amino acids. The CDR3 coding sequence is TGTGCCAGCAGTTCGGTCTGGCAAACACCATCCTACGAGCAGTACTTC. Protein product: CASSSVWQTPSYEQYF.

The sample holds a few counts of this clonotype. The chain carries TRBV2 and TRBJ2-7; 11 positions agree with TRBD2. Looked up from germline, CDR1 is SNHLY and CDR2 is FYNNEI. This CDR3 region has 15 residues. The V and J ends lost 3 bases and 6 bases, in that order; junction bases with no gene match: 7. The CDR3 nucleotides read TGTGCCAGCAGTGAGTTAGCGGGGGGGCCCTCCGAGCAGTACTTC. Its translation: CASSELAGGPSEQYF.

At least ten counts were recorded for this clonotype. The chain combines TRBV5-1 with TRBJ2-1; TRBD2 is a possible D gene (7 bases). Per the germline V gene, CDR1 is SGHRS and CDR2 is YFSETQ. The V end lost 4 bases, the J end lost 0 bases, and 14 bases lay between the germline ends. The length of the CDR3 is 16 residues. Written as DNA, the CDR3 is TGCGCCAGCAGCGGGGGAGGGGACACCTCCTACAATGAGCAGTTCTTC. Its translation: CASSGGGDTSYNEQFF.

In its sample, this clonotype was seen many times. The gene calls are TRBV27 and TRBJ1-5, with TRBD1 as a possible D gene (5 bases). This CDR3 comprises 15 residues. The V end was cut by 6 bases, the J end by 4 bases, with 16 bases between. The germline V gene encodes CDR1 MNHEY and CDR2 SMNVEV (reference sequence). CDR3 loop: CASSERGDWNQPQHF. In nucleotides, the CDR3 is TGTGCCAGCAGCGAGCGGGGGGACTGGAATCAGCCCCAGCATTTT.

The chain employs TRBV6-2 or TRBV6-3 and TRBJ2-1; no firm D call. CDR1 and CDR2 (germline): MNHEY, SVGEGT. Deletions cut 5 bases from V and 2 bases from J, with 7 bases between. The CDR3 spans 13 residues. CDR3 in DNA: TGTGCCAGCAGTCTGAGGCCCTACAATGAGCAGTTCTTC. It encodes CASSLRPYNEQFF.

This clonotype showed up just a few times. The V and J genes are TRBV30 and TRBJ1-1; D may be TRBD1 (6 bases). Trimming took off 3 bases at V and 5 bases at J, with 13 bases between the two ends. The germline gives CDR1 GTSNPN, CDR2 SVGIG (reference sequence). The CDR3 covers 13 residues. CDR3 protein: CAWRPTGRTEAFF. For the CDR3, the DNA is TGTGCCTGGAGGCCGACAGGAAGGACTGAAGCTTTCTTT.